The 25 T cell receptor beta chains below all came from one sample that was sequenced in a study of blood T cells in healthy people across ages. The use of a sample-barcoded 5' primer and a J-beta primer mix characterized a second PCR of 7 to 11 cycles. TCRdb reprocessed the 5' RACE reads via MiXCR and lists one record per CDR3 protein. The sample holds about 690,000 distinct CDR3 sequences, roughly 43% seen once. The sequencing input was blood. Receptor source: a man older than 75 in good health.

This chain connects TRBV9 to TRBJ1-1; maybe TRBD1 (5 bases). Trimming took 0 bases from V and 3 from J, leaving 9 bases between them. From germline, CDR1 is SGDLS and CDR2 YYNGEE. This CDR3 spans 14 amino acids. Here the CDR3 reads CASSVEWGDTEAFF. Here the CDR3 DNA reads TGTGCCAGCAGCGTAGAGTGGGGGGACACTGAAGCTTTCTTT.

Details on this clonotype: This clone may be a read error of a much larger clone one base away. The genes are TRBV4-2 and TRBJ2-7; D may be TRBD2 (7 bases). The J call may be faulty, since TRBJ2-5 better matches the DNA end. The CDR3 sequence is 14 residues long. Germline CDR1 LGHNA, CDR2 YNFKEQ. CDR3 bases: TGTGCCAACAGCCAAGGGGGATTAGCGGGGACCCAGTACTTC. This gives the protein CANSQGGLAGTQYF.

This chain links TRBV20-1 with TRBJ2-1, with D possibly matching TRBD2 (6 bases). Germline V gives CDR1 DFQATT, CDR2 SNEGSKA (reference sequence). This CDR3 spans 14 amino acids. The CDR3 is CSAGGATPYNEQFF. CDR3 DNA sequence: TGCAGCGCAGGAGGGGCAACACCATACAATGAGCAGTTCTTC.

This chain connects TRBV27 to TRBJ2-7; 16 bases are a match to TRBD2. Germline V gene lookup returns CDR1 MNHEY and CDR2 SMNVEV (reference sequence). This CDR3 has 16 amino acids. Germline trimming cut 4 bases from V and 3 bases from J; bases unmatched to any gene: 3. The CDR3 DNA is TGTGCCAGCAGTTCGGGACTAGCGGGAGGGTTCTACGAGCAGTACTTC. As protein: CASSSGLAGGFYEQYF.

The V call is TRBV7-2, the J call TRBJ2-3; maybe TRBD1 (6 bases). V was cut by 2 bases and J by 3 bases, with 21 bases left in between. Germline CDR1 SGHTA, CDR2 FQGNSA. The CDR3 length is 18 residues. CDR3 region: CASSLRDRTRKRTDTQYF. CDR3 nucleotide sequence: TGTGCCAGCAGCTTACGAGACAGGACCCGAAAAAGAACAGATACGCAGTATTTT.

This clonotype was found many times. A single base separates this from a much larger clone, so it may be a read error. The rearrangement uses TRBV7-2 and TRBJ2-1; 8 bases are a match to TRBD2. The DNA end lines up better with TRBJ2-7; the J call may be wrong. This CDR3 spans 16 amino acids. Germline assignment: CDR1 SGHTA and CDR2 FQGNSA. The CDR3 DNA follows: TGTGCCAGCAGGTCTATGCGGGGGGAGCTCTACAATGAGCAGTACTTC. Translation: CASRSMRGELYNEQYF.

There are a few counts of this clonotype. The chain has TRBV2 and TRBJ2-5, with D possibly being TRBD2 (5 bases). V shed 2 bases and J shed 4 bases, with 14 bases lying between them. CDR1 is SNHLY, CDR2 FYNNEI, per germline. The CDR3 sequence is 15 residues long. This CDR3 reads CASSETGMGSETQYF. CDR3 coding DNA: TGTGCCAGCAGTGAAACCGGGATGGGGTCAGAGACCCAGTACTTC.

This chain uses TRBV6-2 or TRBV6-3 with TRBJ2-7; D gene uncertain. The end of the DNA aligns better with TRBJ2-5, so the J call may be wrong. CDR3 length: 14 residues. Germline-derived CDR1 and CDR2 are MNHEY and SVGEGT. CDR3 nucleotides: TGTGCCAGCAGTTACGGGGTAATCCAAGAGACCCAGTACTTC. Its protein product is CASSYGVIQETQYF.

DNA of the CDR3: TGCAGCGTCACACTCGGGGCCAGGGGCGGGTATGGCTACACCTTC. It codes for CSVTLGARGGYGYTF. This chain joins TRBV29-1 and TRBJ1-2, with a weak D call TRBD1 (6 bases). Germline CDR1 and CDR2: SQVTM and ANQGSEA. With 6 bases removed from V and 5 bases from J, the gap between germline ends came to 22 bases. CDR3 length: 15 amino acids.

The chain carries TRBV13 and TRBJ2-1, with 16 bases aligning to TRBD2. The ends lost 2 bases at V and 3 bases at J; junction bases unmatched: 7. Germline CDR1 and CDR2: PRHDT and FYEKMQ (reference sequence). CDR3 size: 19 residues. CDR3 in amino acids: CASSLRGLAGGPDYNEQFF. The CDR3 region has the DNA TGTGCCAGCAGCTTACGGGGACTAGCGGGAGGGCCGGACTACAATGAGCAGTTCTTC.

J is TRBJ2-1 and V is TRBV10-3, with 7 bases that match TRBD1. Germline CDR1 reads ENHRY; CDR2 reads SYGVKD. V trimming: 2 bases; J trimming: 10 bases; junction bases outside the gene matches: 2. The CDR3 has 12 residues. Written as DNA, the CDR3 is TGTGCCATCAGTGAGGGGGACAGAGAGCAGTTCTTC. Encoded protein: CAISEGDREQFF.

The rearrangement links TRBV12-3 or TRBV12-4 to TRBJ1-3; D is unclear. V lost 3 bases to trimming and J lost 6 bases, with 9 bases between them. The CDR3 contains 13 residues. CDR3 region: CASSFSNANTIYF. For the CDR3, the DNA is TGTGCCAGCAGTTTCTCGAACGCAAACACCATATATTTT.

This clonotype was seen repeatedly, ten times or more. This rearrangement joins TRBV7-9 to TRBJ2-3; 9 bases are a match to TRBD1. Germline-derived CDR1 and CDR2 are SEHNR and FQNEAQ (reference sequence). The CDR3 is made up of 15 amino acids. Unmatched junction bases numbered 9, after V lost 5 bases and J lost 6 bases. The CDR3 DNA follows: TGTGCCAGCAGCCGGGGACAGGGCGGATCGGATACGCAGTATTTT. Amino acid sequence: CASSRGQGGSDTQYF.

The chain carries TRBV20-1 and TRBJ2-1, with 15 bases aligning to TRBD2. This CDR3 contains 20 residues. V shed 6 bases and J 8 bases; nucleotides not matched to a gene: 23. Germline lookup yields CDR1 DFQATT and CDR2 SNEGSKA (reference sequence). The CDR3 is CSAKAGGTWTSGRARDEQFF. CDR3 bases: TGCAGTGCCAAAGCTGGGGGCACCTGGACTAGCGGGAGGGCCCGGGATGAGCAGTTCTTC.

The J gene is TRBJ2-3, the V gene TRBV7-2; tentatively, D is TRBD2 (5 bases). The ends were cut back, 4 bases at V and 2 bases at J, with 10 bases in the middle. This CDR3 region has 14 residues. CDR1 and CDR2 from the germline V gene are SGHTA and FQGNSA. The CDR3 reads CASSSPTTTDTQYF. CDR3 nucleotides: TGTGCCAGCAGCTCTCCGACTACCACAGATACGCAGTATTTT.

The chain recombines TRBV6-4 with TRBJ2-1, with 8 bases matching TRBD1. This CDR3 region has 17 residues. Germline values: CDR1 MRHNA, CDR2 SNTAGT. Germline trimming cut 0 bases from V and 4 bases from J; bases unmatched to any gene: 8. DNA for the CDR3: TGTGCCAGCAGTGACTCACACGGACAGGGTCTATACAATGAGCAGTTCTTC. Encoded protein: CASSDSHGQGLYNEQFF.

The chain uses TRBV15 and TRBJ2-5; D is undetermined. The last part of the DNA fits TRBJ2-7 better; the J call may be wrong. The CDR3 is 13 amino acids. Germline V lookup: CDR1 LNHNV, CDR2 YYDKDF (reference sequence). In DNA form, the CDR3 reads TGTGCCACCAGCAAGCACGGAGCCTACGAGCAGTACTTC. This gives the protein CATSKHGAYEQYF.

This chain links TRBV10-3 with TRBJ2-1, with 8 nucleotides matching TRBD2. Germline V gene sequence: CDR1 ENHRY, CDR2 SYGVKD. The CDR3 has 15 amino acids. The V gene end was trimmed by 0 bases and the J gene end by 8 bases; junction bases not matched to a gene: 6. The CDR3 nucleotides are TGTGCCATCAGTGAGTCGGGACTAGGTAGGGATGAGCAGTTCTTC. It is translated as CAISESGLGRDEQFF.

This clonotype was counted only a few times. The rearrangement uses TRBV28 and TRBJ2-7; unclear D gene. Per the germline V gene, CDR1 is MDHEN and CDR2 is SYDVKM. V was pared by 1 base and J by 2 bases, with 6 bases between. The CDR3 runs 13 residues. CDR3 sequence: CASSLSTAYEQYF. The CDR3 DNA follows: TGTGCCAGCAGTTTATCCACGGCCTACGAGCAGTACTTC.

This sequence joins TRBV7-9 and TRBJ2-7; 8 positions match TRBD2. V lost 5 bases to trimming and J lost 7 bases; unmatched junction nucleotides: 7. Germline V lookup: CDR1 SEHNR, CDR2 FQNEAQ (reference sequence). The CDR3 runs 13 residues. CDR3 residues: CASSNSGGGEQYF. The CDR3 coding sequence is TGTGCCAGCAGCAACAGCGGGGGTGGAGAGCAGTACTTC.

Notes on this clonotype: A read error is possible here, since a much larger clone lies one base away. CDR3 in DNA: TGCAGTGCGGATAACAGGGGGCCAACGGAGACCCGGTACTTC. This codes for CSADNRGPTETRYF. This sequence joins TRBV20-1 and TRBJ2-5; the match to TRBD1 covers 9 bases. The CDR3 runs 14 residues. Germline CDR1 DFQATT, CDR2 SNEGSKA (reference sequence).

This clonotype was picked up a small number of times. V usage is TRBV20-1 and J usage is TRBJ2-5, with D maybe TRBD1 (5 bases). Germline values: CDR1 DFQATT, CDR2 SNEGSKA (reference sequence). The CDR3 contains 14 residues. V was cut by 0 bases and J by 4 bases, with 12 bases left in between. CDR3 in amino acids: CSARDTGSGETQYF. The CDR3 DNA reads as TGCAGTGCTAGAGATACAGGCTCCGGAGAGACCCAGTACTTC.

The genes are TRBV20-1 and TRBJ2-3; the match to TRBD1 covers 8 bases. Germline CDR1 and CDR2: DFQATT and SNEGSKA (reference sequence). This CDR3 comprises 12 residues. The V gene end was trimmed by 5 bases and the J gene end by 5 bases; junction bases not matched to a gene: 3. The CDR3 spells CSAQGAEDTQYF. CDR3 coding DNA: TGCAGTGCTCAGGGGGCGGAAGATACGCAGTATTTT.

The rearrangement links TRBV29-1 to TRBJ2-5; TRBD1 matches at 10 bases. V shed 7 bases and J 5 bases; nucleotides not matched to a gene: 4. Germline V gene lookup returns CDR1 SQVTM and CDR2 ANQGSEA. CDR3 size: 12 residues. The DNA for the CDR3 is TGCAGCGCCGGACAGGGGGACGAGACCCAGTACTTC. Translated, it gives CSAGQGDETQYF.

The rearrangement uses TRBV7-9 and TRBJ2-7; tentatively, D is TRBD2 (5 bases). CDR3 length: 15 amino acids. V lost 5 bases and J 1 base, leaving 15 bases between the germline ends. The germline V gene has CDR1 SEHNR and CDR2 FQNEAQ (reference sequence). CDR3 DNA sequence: TGTGCCAGCAGCCCTTCCGGGAAAGGGTCCTACGAGCAGTACTTC. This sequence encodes CASSPSGKGSYEQYF. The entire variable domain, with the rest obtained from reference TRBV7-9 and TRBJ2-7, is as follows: DTGVSQNPRHKITKRGQNVTFRCDPISEHNRLYWYRQTLGQGPEFLTYFQNEAQLEKSRLLSDRFSAERPKGSFSTLEIQRTEQGDSAMYLCASSPSGKGSYEQYFGPGTRLTVT.